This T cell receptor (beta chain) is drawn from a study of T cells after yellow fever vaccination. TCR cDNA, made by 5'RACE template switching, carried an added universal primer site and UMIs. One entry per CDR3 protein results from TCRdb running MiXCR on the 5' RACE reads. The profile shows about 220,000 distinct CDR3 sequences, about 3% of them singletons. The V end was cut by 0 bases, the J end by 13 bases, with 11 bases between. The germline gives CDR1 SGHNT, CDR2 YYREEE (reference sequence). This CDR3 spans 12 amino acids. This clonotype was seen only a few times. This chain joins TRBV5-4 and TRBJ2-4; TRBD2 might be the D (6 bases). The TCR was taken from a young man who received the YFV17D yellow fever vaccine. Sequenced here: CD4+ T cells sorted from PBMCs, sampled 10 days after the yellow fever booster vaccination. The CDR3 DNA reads TGTGCCAGCAGCTTGGATGCTGCGGGACAGTACTTC. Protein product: CASSLDAAGQYF.